This T cell receptor (beta chain) comes out of a study of blood T cell repertoires in COVID-19. Overall study context: The study drew acute and convalescent COVID-19 samples from the United States, Italy and Spain.

It was during active infection that Seattle patients were enrolled and then longitudinally followed. Per the original methods: Counts of nucleated cells, estimated from reference gene primer amplification, were obtained. Here immunoSEQ multiplex PCR was the method, and the copy in TCRdb shows in-frame clones only, minus some. V and J calls and clone size follow that table, whereas D and trimming were derived from the DNA. The sample lists over 55,000 clones, roughly 90% seen once, with roughly 21% in the top ten. This CDR3 contains 18 residues. Germline loops: CDR1 MDHEN, CDR2 SYDVKM. The ends lost 6 bases at V and 0 bases at J; junction bases unmatched: 15.

Sequenced input: peripheral blood. This TCR came from a woman aged 80 or older with COVID-19, enrolled during active disease. The chain employs TRBV28 and TRBJ2-3; 7 nucleotides match TRBD2. In nucleotides, the CDR3 is TGTGCCAGCAGGCCGGGCCTAGCGGAACCTACTAGCACAGATACGCAGTATTTT. It is translated as CASRPGLAEPTSTDTQYF.